This T cell receptor beta chain was found in a study of shared clonotypes between healthy human individuals. Study overall: Donors consisted of two women and three men between 18 and 49.

Note on this clone: What it binds is not known. Other DNA sequences in this specimen translate into the identical CDR3.

Overall study findings and caveats: Generally, naive subsets came out with larger estimated richness than memory subsets.

Execution of the assay was at deep level. Roughly 210 ng DNA, around 30,000 T cell genomes, went into each sorted-subset replicate PCR. Method: immunoSEQ multiplex PCR; TCRdb's copy keeps in-frame clones and lacks some. The table includes millions of clones, just under 95% detected once. CD45RO-negative, CCR7-positively selected cells formed the naive CD8 fraction, excluding terminally differentiated effector memory CD45RA+ cells. The CDR3 spans 14 residues. From germline, CDR1 is PRHDT and CDR2 FYEKMQ (reference sequence). The V gene end was trimmed by 5 bases and the J gene end by 0 bases; junction bases not matched to a gene: 4.

The sequenced material came from naive CD8+ T cells sorted from blood. V gene TRBV13 combines with J gene TRBJ2-7; 7 positions match TRBD2. The receptor's source is a man in his late teens or twenties in good health. CDR3 sequence: CASSPGGASYEQYF. As DNA, the CDR3 is TGTGCCAGCAGCCCGGGGGGAGCCTCCTACGAGCAGTACTTC.